The rows below give T cell receptor beta chains drawn from one sample of a study of patients and donors after allogeneic stem cell transplantation. TCRdb reprocessed the RT-PCR reads with MiXCR, giving one entry per CDR3 protein. Counted here are fewer than 250,000 distinct CDR3 sequences, approximately 14% occurring once; the ten biggest clones make up around a tenth. Sequenced sample: blood, either unsorted or a sorted T cell fraction (not recorded which). Receptor source: a human donor who was either an allogeneic HSCT recipient or a stem cell or donor lymphocyte infusion donor (not recorded which). It is not recorded whose cells these are; they may come from a transplant donor. Each CDR3 is given with its conserved first and last residue. D genes are given only for firm matches. Only some rows state a clone size, as once, few, many or a class for expanded clones.

cdr3_nt | cdr3_aa | v_call | clone_size | d_call | j_call
TGTGCCAGTAGTATAGATCGCCCCGGGCTTGGTCAGCCCCAGCATTTT | CASSIDRPGLGQPQHF | TRBV19 | few | NA | TRBJ1-5
TGTGCCTGGGAACCGGGACAGGATGAAGGCTACACCTTC | CAWEPGQDEGYTF | TRBV30 | few | TRBD1 | TRBJ1-2
TGTGCCAGCAGCCATGGGCGCTCCCCCACCGGGGAGCTGTTTTTT | CASSHGRSPTGELFF | TRBV3-1 | few | NA | TRBJ2-2
TGCAGTGGCGCTTCGCCCCGGCCCGGGGCGGGGAAGGAGACCCAGTACTTC | CSGASPRPGAGKETQYF | TRBV20-1 | NA | NA | TRBJ2-5
TGTGCCAGCAGGGCTAGCGCCTACCAAGAGACCCAGTACTTC | CASRASAYQETQYF | TRBV2 | NA | NA | TRBJ2-5
TGCAGTGCTATATTTCCGGGACAGGGAGGGGGTACTGAAGCTTTCTTT | CSAIFPGQGGGTEAFF | TRBV20-1 | few | TRBD1 | TRBJ1-1
TGTGCCAGCAGCTTTCGGCGGCTTGAAGCTTTCTTT | CASSFRRLEAFF | TRBV13 | NA | NA | TRBJ1-1
TGTGCCAGCAGTGAGTTCCAGCGGGGAGGGAGAAAATACATTGAGCAGTTCTTC | CASSEFQRGGRKYIEQFF | TRBV6-1 | NA | TRBD2 | TRBJ2-1
TGTGCCAGCAGCGCCCGACAGGGGGCTCGGACCGGGGAGCTGTTTTTT | CASSARQGARTGELFF | TRBV9 | many | TRBD1 | TRBJ2-2
TGTGCCAGCAGCTTAGCGGAGGGGGCGGATTATGGCTACACCTTC | CASSLAEGADYGYTF | TRBV7-2 | many | TRBD1 | TRBJ1-2
TGTGCCAGCAGCGATCCCCAGGCGAACACTGAAGCTTTCTTT | CASSDPQANTEAFF | TRBV2 | NA | NA | TRBJ1-1
TGTGCCAGCAGCCAAATGGGCGGGAGCAGGGAGACCCAGTACTTC | CASSQMGGSRETQYF | TRBV3-1 | NA | TRBD2 | TRBJ2-5
TGTGCCAGCAGCAGGGACAGGGGAGAGACCCAGTACTTC | CASSRDRGETQYF | TRBV7-7 | many | TRBD1 | TRBJ2-5
TGTGCCAGCAGCAGAGCACAGGGGCTCTACGAGCAGTACTTC | CASSRAQGLYEQYF | TRBV7-7 | NA | TRBD1 | TRBJ2-7
TGTGCCTGGAGTGTAGGCGGGAGCTACGAGCAGTACTTC | CAWSVGGSYEQYF | TRBV30 | once | TRBD2 | TRBJ2-7
TGCGCCAGCAGCTTGAGAAGCCTAGCGGGAGATGAGACCCAGTACTTC | CASSLRSLAGDETQYF | TRBV5-1 | few | TRBD2 | TRBJ2-5
TGTGCCAGTAGTATGAAGGACAGGGGCCGCCAGCCCCAGCATTTT | CASSMKDRGRQPQHF | TRBV19 | few | TRBD1 | TRBJ1-5
TGTGCCAGCAGTTTACTCGGACAGGGACCTGGGGCCAACGTCCTGACTTTC | CASSLLGQGPGANVLTF | TRBV27 | NA | TRBD1 | TRBJ2-6
TGTGCCAGCAGTCGGCAGGGGGGATCGCTTTACGAGCAGTACTTC | CASSRQGGSLYEQYF | TRBV6-1 | few | NA | TRBJ2-7
TGTGCCAGCAGCTTGGCCGATGGTTCTCAGCAGTACTTC | CASSLADGSQQYF | TRBV5-5 | few | NA | TRBJ2-7
TGTGCCAGCAGTTTATTTCGACAGTTGAACACTGAAGCTTTCTTT | CASSLFRQLNTEAFF | TRBV6-5 | few | NA | TRBJ1-1
TGCAGTGCTAGAGATCAACGGTACGGATTTGAAAAACTGTTTTTT | CSARDQRYGFEKLFF | TRBV20-1 | NA | NA | TRBJ1-4
TGTGCCAGCAGCCAAGCAGAGGGGGTTGGATCCTACAATGAGCAGTTCTTC | CASSQAEGVGSYNEQFF | TRBV3-1 | few | NA | TRBJ2-1
TGTGCCAGCAGCGTAGAGGCGACAGGGCCTCGGGAGCAGTACTTC | CASSVEATGPREQYF | TRBV9 | NA | TRBD1 | TRBJ2-7
TGTGCCAGCAGACCAGGGGGAGTTCAGCCCCAGCATTTT | CASRPGGVQPQHF | TRBV6-6 | few | TRBD1 | TRBJ1-5
TGTGCCAGCAGCGTCGGGGGAGTGGAAGATACGCAGTATTTT | CASSVGGVEDTQYF | TRBV9 | few | NA | TRBJ2-3
TGTGCCAGCAGCCACACCCCCCCTCGGGACAACTATGGCTACACCTTC | CASSHTPPRDNYGYTF | TRBV7-9 | few | NA | TRBJ1-2
TGCGCCAGCAGTCAATGGGGAACCCGGGTCACCTACGAGCAGTACTTC | CASSQWGTRVTYEQYF | TRBV23-1 | NA | NA | TRBJ2-7